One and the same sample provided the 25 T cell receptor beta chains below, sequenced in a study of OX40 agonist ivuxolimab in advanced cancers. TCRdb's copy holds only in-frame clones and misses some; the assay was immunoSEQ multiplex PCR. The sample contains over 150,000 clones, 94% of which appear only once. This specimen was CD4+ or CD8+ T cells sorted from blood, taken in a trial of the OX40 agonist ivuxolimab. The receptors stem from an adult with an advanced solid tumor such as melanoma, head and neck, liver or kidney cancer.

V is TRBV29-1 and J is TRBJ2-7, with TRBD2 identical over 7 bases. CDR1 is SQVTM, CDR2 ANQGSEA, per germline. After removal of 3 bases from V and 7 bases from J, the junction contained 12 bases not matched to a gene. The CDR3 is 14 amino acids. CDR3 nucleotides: TGCAGCGTTGACCTCCGGGGGGAGGGTGGGGAGCAGTACTTC. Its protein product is CSVDLRGEGGEQYF.

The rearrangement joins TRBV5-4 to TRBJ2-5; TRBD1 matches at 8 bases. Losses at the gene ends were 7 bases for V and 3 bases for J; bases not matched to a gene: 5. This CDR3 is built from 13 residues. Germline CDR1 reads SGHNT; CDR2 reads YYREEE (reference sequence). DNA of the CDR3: TGTGCCAGCTCCCTGACAGGGGAAGAGACCCAGTACTTC. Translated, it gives CASSLTGEETQYF.

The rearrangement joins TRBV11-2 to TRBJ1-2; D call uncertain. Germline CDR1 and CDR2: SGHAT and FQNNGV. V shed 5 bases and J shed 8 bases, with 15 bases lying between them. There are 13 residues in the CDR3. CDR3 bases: TGTGCCAGCAGCGGCAACAGCTTGGGGGGCTACACCTTC. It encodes CASSGNSLGGYTF.

The CDR3 reads CASSRGQGVPDYGYTF. CDR3 in DNA: TGTGCCAGCAGCAGGGGACAGGGGGTACCGGACTATGGCTACACCTTC. This chain uses TRBV5-5 with TRBJ1-2; 11 bases fit TRBD1. The length of the CDR3 is 16 residues. V was clipped by 4 bases and J by 3 bases; unmatched bases: 8. The germline V gene has CDR1 SGHKS and CDR2 YYEKEE (reference sequence).

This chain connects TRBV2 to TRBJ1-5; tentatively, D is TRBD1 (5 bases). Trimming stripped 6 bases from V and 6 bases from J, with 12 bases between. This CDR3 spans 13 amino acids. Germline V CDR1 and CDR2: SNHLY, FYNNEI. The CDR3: CASSGEGRQPQHF. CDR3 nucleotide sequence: TGTGCCAGCAGCGGGGAGGGACGTCAGCCCCAGCATTTT.

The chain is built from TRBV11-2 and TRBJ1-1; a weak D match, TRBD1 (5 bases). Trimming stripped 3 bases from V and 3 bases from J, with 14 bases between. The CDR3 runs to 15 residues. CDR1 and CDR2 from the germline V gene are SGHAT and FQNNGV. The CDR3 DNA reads TGTGCCAGCAGCTTTTTGGGGGGAGGGTACACTGAAGCTTTCTTT. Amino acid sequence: CASSFLGGGYTEAFF.

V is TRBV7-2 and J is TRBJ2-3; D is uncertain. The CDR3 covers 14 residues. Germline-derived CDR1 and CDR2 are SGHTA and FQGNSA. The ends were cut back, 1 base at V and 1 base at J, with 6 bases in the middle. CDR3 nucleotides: TGTGCCAGCAGCTTAGATCGGGGCACAGATACGCAGTATTTT. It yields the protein CASSLDRGTDTQYF.

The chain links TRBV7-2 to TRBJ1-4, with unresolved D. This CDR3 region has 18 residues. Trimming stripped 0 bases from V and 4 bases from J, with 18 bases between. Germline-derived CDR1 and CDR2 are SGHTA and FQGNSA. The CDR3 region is CASSLALFGRVGNEKLFF. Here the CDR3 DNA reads TGTGCCAGCAGCTTAGCGCTTTTCGGAAGGGTTGGTAATGAAAAACTGTTTTTT.

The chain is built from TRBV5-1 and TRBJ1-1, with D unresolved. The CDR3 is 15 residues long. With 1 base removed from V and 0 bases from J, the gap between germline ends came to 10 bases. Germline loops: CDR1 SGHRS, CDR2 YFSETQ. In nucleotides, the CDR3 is TGCGCCAGCAGCTTGATCCCAGGCATGAACACTGAAGCTTTCTTT. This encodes CASSLIPGMNTEAFF.

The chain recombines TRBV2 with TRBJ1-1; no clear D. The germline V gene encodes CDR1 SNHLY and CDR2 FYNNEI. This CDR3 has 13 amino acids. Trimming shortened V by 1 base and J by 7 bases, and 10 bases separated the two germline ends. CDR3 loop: CASSEGQSVEAFF. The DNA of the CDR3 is TGTGCCAGCAGTGAAGGGCAGTCGGTTGAAGCTTTCTTT.

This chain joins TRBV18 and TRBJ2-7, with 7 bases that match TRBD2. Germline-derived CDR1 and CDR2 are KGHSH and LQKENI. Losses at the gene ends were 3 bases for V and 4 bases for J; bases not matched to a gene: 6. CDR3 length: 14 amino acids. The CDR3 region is CASSPRGLEYEQYF. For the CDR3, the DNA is TGTGCCAGCTCACCGCGGGGGTTGGAGTACGAGCAGTACTTC.

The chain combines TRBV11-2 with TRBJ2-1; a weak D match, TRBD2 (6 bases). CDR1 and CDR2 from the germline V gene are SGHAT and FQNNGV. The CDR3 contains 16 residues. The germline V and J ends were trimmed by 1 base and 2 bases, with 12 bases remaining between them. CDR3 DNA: TGTGCCAGCAGCTTAGGAGCGGGCTACGCCTACAATGAGCAGTTCTTC. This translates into CASSLGAGYAYNEQFF.

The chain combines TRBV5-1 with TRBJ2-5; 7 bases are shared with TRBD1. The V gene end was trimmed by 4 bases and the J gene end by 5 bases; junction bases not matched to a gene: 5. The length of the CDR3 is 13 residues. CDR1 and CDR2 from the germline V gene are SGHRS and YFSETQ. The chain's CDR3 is CASSPGQAETQYF. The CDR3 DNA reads TGCGCCAGCAGCCCCGGACAGGCGGAGACCCAGTACTTC.

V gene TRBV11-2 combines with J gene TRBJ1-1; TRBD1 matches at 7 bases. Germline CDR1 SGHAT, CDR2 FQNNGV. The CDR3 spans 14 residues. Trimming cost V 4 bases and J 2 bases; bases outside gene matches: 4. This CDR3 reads CASSSRTGNTEAFF. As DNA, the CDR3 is TGTGCCAGCAGCTCGCGGACAGGAAACACTGAAGCTTTCTTT.

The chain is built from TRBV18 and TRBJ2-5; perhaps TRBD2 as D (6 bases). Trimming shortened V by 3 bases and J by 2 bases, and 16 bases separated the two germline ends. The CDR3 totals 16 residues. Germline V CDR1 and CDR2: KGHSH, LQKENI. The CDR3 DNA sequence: TGTGCCAGCTCACCCCTTGGCGGGACGGGGCAAGAGACCCAGTACTTC. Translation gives CASSPLGGTGQETQYF.

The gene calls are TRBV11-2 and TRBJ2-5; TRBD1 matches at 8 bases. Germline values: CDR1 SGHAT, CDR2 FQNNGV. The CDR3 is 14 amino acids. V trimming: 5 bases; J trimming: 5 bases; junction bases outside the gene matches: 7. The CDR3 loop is CASSVPGGRETQYF. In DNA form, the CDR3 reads TGTGCCAGCAGCGTCCCAGGGGGCCGGGAGACCCAGTACTTC.

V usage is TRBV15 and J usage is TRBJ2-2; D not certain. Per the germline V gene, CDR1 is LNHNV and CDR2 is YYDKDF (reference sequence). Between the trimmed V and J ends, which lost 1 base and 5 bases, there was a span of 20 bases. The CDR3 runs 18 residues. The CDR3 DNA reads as TGTGCCACCAGCAGAGTCCCTATTCTCAGATGGGGTACCGGGGAGCTGTTTTTT. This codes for CATSRVPILRWGTGELFF.

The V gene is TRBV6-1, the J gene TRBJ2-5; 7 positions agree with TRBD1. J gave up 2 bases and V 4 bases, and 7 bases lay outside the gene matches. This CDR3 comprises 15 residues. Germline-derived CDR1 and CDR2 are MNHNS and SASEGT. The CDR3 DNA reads TGTGCCAGCAGTGTTACGGGGACAGCTCAAGAGACCCAGTACTTC. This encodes CASSVTGTAQETQYF.

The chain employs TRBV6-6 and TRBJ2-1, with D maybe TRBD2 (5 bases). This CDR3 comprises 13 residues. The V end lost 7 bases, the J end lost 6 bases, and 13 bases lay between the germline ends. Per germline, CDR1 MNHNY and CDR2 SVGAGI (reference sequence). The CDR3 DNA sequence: TGTGCCAGCAAATTGAGCGGCGTCAATGAGCAGTTCTTC. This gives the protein CASKLSGVNEQFF.

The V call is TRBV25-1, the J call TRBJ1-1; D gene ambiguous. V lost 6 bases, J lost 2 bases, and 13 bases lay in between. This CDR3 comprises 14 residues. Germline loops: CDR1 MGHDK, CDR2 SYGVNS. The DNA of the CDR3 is TGTGCCAGCAGACATTCGGGGAGAAACACTGAAGCTTTCTTT. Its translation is CASRHSGRNTEAFF.

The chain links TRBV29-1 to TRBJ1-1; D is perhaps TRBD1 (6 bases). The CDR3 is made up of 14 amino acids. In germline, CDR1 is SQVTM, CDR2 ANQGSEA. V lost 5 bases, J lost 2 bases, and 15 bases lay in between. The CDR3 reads CSVFNRVSNTEAFF. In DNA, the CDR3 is TGCAGCGTTTTCAACAGGGTTAGCAACACTGAAGCTTTCTTT.

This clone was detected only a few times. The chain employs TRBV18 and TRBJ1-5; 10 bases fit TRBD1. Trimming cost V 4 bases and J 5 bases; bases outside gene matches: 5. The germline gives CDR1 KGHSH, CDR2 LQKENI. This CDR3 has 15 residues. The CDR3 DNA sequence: TGTGCCAGCTCACTGCAGACAGGGGGCGATCAGCCCCAGCATTTT. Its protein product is CASSLQTGGDQPQHF.

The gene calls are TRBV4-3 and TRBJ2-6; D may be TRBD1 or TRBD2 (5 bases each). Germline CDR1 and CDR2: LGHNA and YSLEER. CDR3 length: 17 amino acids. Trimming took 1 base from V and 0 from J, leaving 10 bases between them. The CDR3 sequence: CASSQGDRSSGANVLTF. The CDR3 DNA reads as TGCGCCAGCAGCCAAGGGGACCGCAGCTCTGGGGCCAACGTCCTGACTTTC.

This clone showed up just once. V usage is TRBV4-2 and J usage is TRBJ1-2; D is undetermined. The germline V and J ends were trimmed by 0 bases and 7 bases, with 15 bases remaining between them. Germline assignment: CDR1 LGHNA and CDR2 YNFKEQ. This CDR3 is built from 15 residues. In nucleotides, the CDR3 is TGTGCCAGCAGCCAAGATGACGGGAACCCCTTTGGCTACACCTTC. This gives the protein CASSQDDGNPFGYTF.

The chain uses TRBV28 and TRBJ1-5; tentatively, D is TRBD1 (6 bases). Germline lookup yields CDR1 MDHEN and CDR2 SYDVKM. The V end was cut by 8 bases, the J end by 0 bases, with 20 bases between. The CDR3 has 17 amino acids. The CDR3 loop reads CASQQGLGAYSNQPQHF. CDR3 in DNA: TGTGCCAGCCAACAGGGCCTGGGGGCTTATAGCAATCAGCCCCAGCATTTT.